This TCR beta chain comes out of a study of graft-versus-host responses after intestinal transplantation (dated by TCRdb to about 2021). As for the study more broadly: Recipients received multivisceral, liver-intestinal, or isolated intestinal transplants. Anti-thymocyte globulin induction was given to all recipients, followed by maintenance tacrolimus and steroids for two to four years. Bulk TCR-beta CDR3 sequencing was used to track graft-versus-host and host-versus-graft alloreactive T cell clones in the graft, circulation and bone marrow after intestinal transplantation. Alloreactive clones were identified by sequencing pre-transplant mixed lymphocyte reaction products and comparing these products with unstimulated pre-transplant donor and recipient T cells. The cohort enrolled roughly 25 intestinal transplant recipients including one retransplant, and a few patients lacking pretransplant specimens were excluded. Donor T cell macrochimerism was defined as a peak of at least 4% donor T cells among recipient peripheral blood mononuclear cells. Samples from a few later patients were sequenced in-house on an Illumina MiSeq with MiXCR processing rather than by the commercial service. General study outcomes and caveats: In patients with donor T cell macrochimerism, the allografts had high GvH to HvG T cell clonal ratios. Conclusions were limited by the relatively low number and heterogeneity of intestinal transplant patients. Early after transplant, peak levels of circulating GvH clones were found to be associated with declines in HvG clones. GvH clones turned up in recipient bone marrow, with some appearing earlier in ileal mucosa or blood, a pattern consistent with an intestinal mucosal origin.

As for this clone: The antigen it binds to is not known. No base qualities exist here, and no much larger clone lies one base off it.

The library was made by the immunoSEQ multiplex PCR assay. For most patients, genomic DNA was isolated with the Qiagen DNeasy Blood and Tissue Kit and sent frozen to Adaptive Biotechnologies for TCR sequencing. For most patients, genomic DNA was subjected to high-throughput TCR-beta CDR3 sequencing by Adaptive Biotechnologies. Processing in the source paper ran as follows. TCR sequencing data were retrieved from Adaptive's ImmunoSEQ software for some 19 patients, whereas a few other patients were processed with MiXCR and VDJtools. To correct CD4 versus CD8 sorting errors, sequences present in both subsets at a frequency ratio below 5:1 were removed. CDR3 nucleotide sequences shared by donor and recipient were removed because the origin of these sequences could not be assigned. To count as alloreactive, a clone needed at least 2-fold expansion over unstimulated cells and a minimum CFSE-low frequency of 0.002% (template counts) or 0.001% (read counts). Clones detected in sequenced pre-transplant spleen, lymph node, or MLR CFSE-low populations of the donor or recipient were defined as mappable. Cumulative frequency of alloreactive clones was calculated as a percentage of all sequences weighted by copy number. TCRdb retrieved this table from immuneACCESS and kept in-frame rearrangements only. Not all clones are present; in checked studies, unresolved V genes account for under half, and no reason is known for the remainder. The V and J calls and clone size are taken from that table; D and trimming were inferred from the DNA. This sample has more than 100,000 clones in its table, and just under 95% of those were observed once. The ten largest clones capture around 0.12% of the sample.

V is trimmed back by 3 bases and J by 3 bases, and the junction contains 9 bases that no gene match accounts for. In the germline V gene, CDR1 corresponds to SGHTA and CDR2 to FQGTGA. The CDR3 sequence holds 16 residues, the cysteine and phenylalanine included. Only the CDR3 DNA is retained, 48 bases long and in frame from the first base. Explained via the paper, the time point label denotes: cells obtained before transplantation from donor or recipient. CD3+CD4+ and CD3+CD8+ populations were FACS-sorted from unstimulated pre-transplant donor and recipient cells taken from spleen or lymph nodes. The sample was unstimulated CD4+ T cells sorted from spleen or lymph node cells, taken before intestinal transplant. The V gene is TRBV7-3 and the J gene is TRBJ1-2; a stretch of 8 junction bases matches TRBD1. The source is a human donor who received an intestinal transplant. The CDR3 reads CASSFGGQGNHYGYTF. Here is the DNA: TGTGCCAGCAGCTTTGGAGGACAGGGAAACCACTATGGCTACACCTTC.